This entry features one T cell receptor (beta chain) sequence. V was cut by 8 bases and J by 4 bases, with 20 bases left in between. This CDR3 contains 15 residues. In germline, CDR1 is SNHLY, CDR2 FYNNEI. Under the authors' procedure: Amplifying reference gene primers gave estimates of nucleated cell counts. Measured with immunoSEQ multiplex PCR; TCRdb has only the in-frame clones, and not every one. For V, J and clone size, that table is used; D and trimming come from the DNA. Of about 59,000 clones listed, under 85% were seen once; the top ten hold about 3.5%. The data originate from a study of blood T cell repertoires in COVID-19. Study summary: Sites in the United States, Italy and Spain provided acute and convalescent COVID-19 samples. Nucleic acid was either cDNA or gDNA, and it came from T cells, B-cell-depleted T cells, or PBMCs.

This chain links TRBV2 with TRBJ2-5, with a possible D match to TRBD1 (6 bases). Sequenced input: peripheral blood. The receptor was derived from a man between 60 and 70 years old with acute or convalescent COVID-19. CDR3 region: CASYPDGGWVETQYF. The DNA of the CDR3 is TGTGCCAGCTATCCAGATGGGGGCTGGGTAGAGACCCAGTACTTC.